This T cell receptor (beta chain) was sequenced during a study of T cells in Graves' hyperthyroidism and ophthalmopathy. Whole-study context: Peripheral blood was acquired at first diagnosis, ahead of any therapy whatsoever. Broader study findings: Stable hyperthyroidism and ophthalmopathy were separated using 13 V-J signatures. Among thyroid clonotypes expanded above 0.001, most also appeared in blood.

This clonotype was found many times. Its antigen is unknown. Isolation of PBMCs was performed on roughly 9 ml fresh peripheral blood. It was RNA transcripts that yielded the amplified TCR beta CDR3 regions. RT-PCR in the first round (using the HTBI primer set) targeted the TCR CDR3. Each CDR3 protein is one row after TCRdb ran MiXCR on the multiplex PCR reads. This table holds some 400,000 distinct CDR3 sequences, approximately 19% found once. Trimming took off 4 bases at V and 0 bases at J, with 10 bases between the two ends. The CDR3 has 15 amino acids. CDR1 is MNHEY and CDR2 is SMNVEV in the germline V gene (reference sequence).

The chain recombines TRBV27 with TRBJ1-5; D is perhaps TRBD1 (5 bases). The specimen was blood. The source is a woman aged 18-29 years with Graves' hyperthyroidism. CDR3 sequence reads: CASSYQGYSNQPQHF. The CDR3 nucleotides read TGTGCCAGCAGTTACCAGGGATATAGCAATCAGCCCCAGCATTTT.